Included here is one TCR beta chain sequence, with context. Antigen: not known. These data originate in a study of somatic mutations in cytotoxic T cells in rheumatoid arthritis. The overall study: Blood from the patient (over 28 ml EDTA) was drawn right after diagnosis, pretreatment. Regarding the study as a whole: The targets (antigens) of the expanded CD8+ clones were not known.

TCRdb's table, derived via immunoSEQ multiplex PCR, lists solely in-frame clones and lacks some. The data contain approximately 12,000 clones, about four fifths of them singletons. Germline V gene sequence: CDR1 SGDLS, CDR2 YYNGEE. V was trimmed by 4 bases and J by 2 bases, leaving 18 bases between them. The CDR3 spans 16 residues. The source material was CD8+ T cells sorted from blood. The clonotype originates from an adult with rheumatoid arthritis. J is TRBJ1-2 and V is TRBV9, with D unclear. The CDR3 loop reads CASSLRRGGPNYGYTF. In nucleotides, the CDR3 is TGTGCCAGCAGCCTCCGCCGGGGAGGGCCCAACTATGGCTACACCTTC.